These T cell receptor beta chains were read from a single sample in a study of early T cells in non-severe SARS-CoV-2 infection. MiXCR was run by TCRdb on the 5' RACE reads, yielding one entry per CDR3 protein. The top ten hold approximately 5% of the sample, which has 20,000 to 25,000 distinct CDR3 sequences, 4.8% seen once. Sequencing was performed on whole blood. The receptors were gathered from an adult who was a healthcare worker with PCR-confirmed SARS-CoV-2 infection or an uninfected control (not recorded which). CDR3s include the opening cysteine and the closing phenylalanine or tryptophan. Fields, in order: clone size, D gene, J gene, V gene, CDR3 protein, CDR3 DNA. A D gene is named only where the DNA matches it firmly. Size tells how often a clone was seen (once, few, many) or the class of an expanded clone, and some rows leave it out.

size: many; D: -; J: TRBJ2-5; V: TRBV9; CDR3: CASSVVGGRGETQYF; DNA: TGTGCCAGCAGCGTAGTGGGAGGCCGAGGAGAGACCCAGTACTTC
size: many; D: -; J: TRBJ1-6; V: TRBV30; CDR3: CAWSVGRGDNSPLHF; DNA: TGTGCCTGGAGTGTAGGTAGGGGGGATAATTCACCCCTCCACTTT
size: -; D: -; J: TRBJ1-6; V: TRBV6-1; CDR3: CASMRWTLVDSPLHF; DNA: TGTGCCAGCATGAGGTGGACCCTGGTTGATTCACCCCTCCACTTT
size: medium-sized; D: TRBD1; J: TRBJ1-2; V: TRBV10-3; CDR3: CAISATGGDGYTF; DNA: TGTGCCATCAGTGCGACAGGGGGAGACGGCTACACCTTC
size: few; D: TRBD1; J: TRBJ2-7; V: TRBV3-1; CDR3: CASSLSGTGPREQYF; DNA: TGTGCCAGCAGCCTCTCCGGGACAGGGCCTAGGGAGCAGTACTTC
size: many; D: TRBD2; J: TRBJ2-1; V: TRBV30; CDR3: CAWSGRLAGGKNEQFF; DNA: TGTGCCTGGAGTGGGCGACTAGCGGGGGGGAAGAATGAGCAGTTCTTC
size: many; D: -; J: TRBJ2-5; V: TRBV24-1; CDR3: CATSDLSGGQETQYF; DNA: TGTGCCACCAGTGATTTAAGTGGCGGGCAAGAGACCCAGTACTTC
size: many; D: -; J: TRBJ2-5; V: TRBV12-3/TRBV12-4; CDR3: CASSSSQETQYF; DNA: TGTGCCAGCAGTTCAAGCCAAGAGACCCAGTACTTC
size: many; D: TRBD2; J: TRBJ2-5; V: TRBV7-6; CDR3: CASSLEENLAGLVGRRETQYF; DNA: TGTGCCAGCAGCTTAGAGGAGAATTTGGCGGGACTAGTCGGGCGCCGGGAGACCCAGTACTTC
size: many; D: TRBD1; J: TRBJ2-7; V: TRBV2; CDR3: CASLRDRGLGRPYEQYF; DNA: TGTGCCAGCCTCCGGGACAGGGGGTTGGGACGCCCGTACGAGCAGTACTTC
size: medium-sized; D: TRBD2; J: TRBJ2-7; V: TRBV6-5; CDR3: CASSPYGAGLSYEQYF; DNA: TGTGCCAGCAGTCCCTATGGAGCGGGACTATCCTACGAGCAGTACTTC
size: large; D: TRBD1; J: TRBJ2-7; V: TRBV2; CDR3: CASSDSWGQDF; DNA: TGTGCCAGCAGTGACAGTTGGGGACAGGACTTC
size: many; D: -; J: TRBJ1-5; V: TRBV5-1; CDR3: CASSLTGNQPQHF; DNA: TGCGCCAGCAGCTTGACGGGAAATCAGCCCCAGCATTTT
size: many; D: -; J: TRBJ2-6; V: TRBV11-1; CDR3: CASSRGLGANVLTF; DNA: TGTGCCAGCAGCCGAGGGCTCGGGGCCAACGTCCTGACTTTC
size: many; D: TRBD2; J: TRBJ2-1; V: TRBV6-4; CDR3: CASSVLAGSSHEQFF; DNA: TGTGCCAGCAGCGTCCTAGCGGGATCGTCCCATGAGCAGTTCTTC
size: few; D: -; J: TRBJ2-5; V: TRBV27; CDR3: CASSFSGTPETQYF; DNA: TGTGCCAGCAGTTTTTCCGGGACACCAGAGACCCAGTACTTC
size: few; D: -; J: TRBJ2-7; V: TRBV11-2; CDR3: CASSFPGTGREQYF; DNA: TGTGCCAGCAGCTTCCCCGGGACCGGAAGGGAGCAGTACTTC
size: many; D: TRBD1; J: TRBJ2-5; V: TRBV11-2; CDR3: CASSSQGSGETQYF; DNA: TGTGCCAGCAGCTCACAGGGGAGTGGAGAGACCCAGTACTTC
size: many; D: TRBD2; J: TRBJ2-3; V: TRBV28; CDR3: CASSLGTNTDTQYF; DNA: TGTGCCAGCAGTTTAGGGACTAACACAGATACGCAGTATTTT
size: -; D: -; J: TRBJ2-3; V: TRBV12-3/TRBV12-4; CDR3: CASSLSGTQYF; DNA: TGTGCCAGCAGCCTCTCGGGTACGCAGTATTTT
size: many; D: -; J: TRBJ1-5; V: TRBV3-1; CDR3: CASSQDPGVSNQPQHF; DNA: TGTGCCAGCAGCCAAGATCCAGGGGTTAGCAATCAGCCCCAGCATTTT
size: -; D: -; J: TRBJ2-3; V: TRBV5-6; CDR3: CASSLGDTQYF; DNA: TGTGCCAGCAGCTTAGGGGATACGCAGTATTTT
size: many; D: -; J: TRBJ2-3; V: TRBV3-1; CDR3: CASSQASRGIGADTQYF; DNA: TGTGCCAGCAGCCAAGCCAGCAGGGGAATAGGGGCAGATACGCAGTATTTT
size: few; D: TRBD2; J: TRBJ2-1; V: TRBV2; CDR3: CASSDWASGRDEQFF; DNA: TGTGCCAGCAGTGATTGGGCTAGCGGGAGGGATGAGCAGTTCTTC
size: many; D: -; J: TRBJ2-6; V: TRBV10-1; CDR3: CASDGTDRSGANVLTF; DNA: TGCGCCAGCGACGGGACGGACCGCTCTGGGGCCAACGTCCTGACTTTC
size: medium-sized; D: -; J: TRBJ2-5; V: TRBV20-1; CDR3: CSARGEETQYF; DNA: TGCAGTGCTAGAGGAGAAGAGACCCAGTACTTC
size: medium-sized; D: TRBD1; J: TRBJ1-2; V: TRBV2; CDR3: CASGTGTYGYTF; DNA: TGTGCCAGCGGGACAGGCACTTATGGCTACACCTTC
size: many; D: -; J: TRBJ2-3; V: TRBV5-1; CDR3: CASNVAVSGTSTDTQYF; DNA: TGCGCCAGCAACGTTGCGGTCAGCGGGACAAGCACAGATACGCAGTATTTT
size: many; D: -; J: TRBJ1-1; V: TRBV28; CDR3: CASSFVSAGSLEAFF; DNA: TGTGCCAGCAGTTTCGTCTCCGCAGGGTCTCTTGAAGCTTTCTTT
size: many; D: TRBD2; J: TRBJ2-1; V: TRBV6-5; CDR3: CASSKSGNSYNEQFF; DNA: TGTGCCAGCAGTAAAAGCGGGAACTCCTACAATGAGCAGTTCTTC
size: -; D: TRBD2; J: TRBJ2-2; V: TRBV7-8; CDR3: CASSFASGRYTGELFF; DNA: TGTGCCAGCAGCTTTGCTAGCGGGAGGTACACCGGGGAGCTGTTTTTT
size: many; D: -; J: TRBJ1-1; V: TRBV15; CDR3: CATRMRGTEAFF; DNA: TGTGCCACCAGGATGAGGGGCACTGAAGCTTTCTTT
size: many; D: -; J: TRBJ1-5; V: TRBV11-2; CDR3: CASSLSVNSNQPQHF; DNA: TGTGCCAGCAGCTTATCAGTAAATAGCAATCAGCCCCAGCATTTT
size: -; D: TRBD1; J: TRBJ2-5; V: TRBV6-5; CDR3: CASSPGPGTGIKTQYF; DNA: TGTGCCAGCAGTCCGGGTCCCGGGACAGGGATCAAGACCCAGTACTTC
size: many; D: -; J: TRBJ1-2; V: TRBV30; CDR3: CAWRGGRGWYGYTF; DNA: TGTGCCTGGAGAGGAGGGCGGGGTTGGTATGGCTACACCTTC
size: many; D: TRBD2; J: TRBJ2-1; V: TRBV11-2; CDR3: CASTKGGAQPYNEQFF; DNA: TGTGCCAGCACCAAGGGAGGGGCACAACCCTACAATGAGCAGTTCTTC
size: medium-sized; D: -; J: TRBJ1-4; V: TRBV7-9; CDR3: CASAPLATNEKLFF; DNA: TGTGCCAGCGCTCCGCTTGCAACTAATGAAAAACTGTTTTTT
size: many; D: -; J: TRBJ2-7; V: TRBV7-9; CDR3: CASSWDLDRPSYEQYF; DNA: TGTGCCAGCAGCTGGGACCTTGACAGGCCCTCCTACGAGCAGTACTTC
size: few; D: -; J: TRBJ2-2; V: TRBV4-1; CDR3: CASSQVRSTGELFF; DNA: TGCGCCAGCAGCCAAGTCAGGTCCACCGGGGAGCTGTTTTTT
size: -; D: -; J: TRBJ2-1; V: TRBV3-1; CDR3: CASSQDRSWPFF; DNA: TGTGCCAGCAGCCAAGATAGGTCTTGGCCGTTCTTC
size: many; D: TRBD1; J: TRBJ1-2; V: TRBV4-1; CDR3: CASSQGFGQVYGYTF; DNA: TGCGCCAGCAGCCAAGGTTTCGGACAGGTTTATGGCTACACCTTC
size: medium-sized; D: TRBD1; J: TRBJ1-5; V: TRBV28; CDR3: CASSFLRGQFSNQPQHF; DNA: TGTGCCAGCAGTTTTCTTAGGGGACAGTTTAGCAATCAGCCCCAGCATTTT
size: many; D: -; J: TRBJ2-2; V: TRBV2; CDR3: CASSESGTLNTGELFF; DNA: TGTGCCAGCAGTGAATCCGGGACACTTAACACCGGGGAGCTGTTTTTT
size: -; D: TRBD1; J: TRBJ2-3; V: TRBV7-2; CDR3: CASSLAGRGRSDTQYF; DNA: TGTGCCAGCAGCTTGGCGGGCAGGGGGCGGTCAGATACGCAGTATTTT
size: medium-sized; D: TRBD1; J: TRBJ1-3; V: TRBV2; CDR3: CASSPGQGVGNTIYF; DNA: TGTGCCAGCAGTCCCGGACAGGGGGTTGGAAACACCATATATTTT
size: few; D: -; J: TRBJ2-2; V: TRBV29-1; CDR3: CSVAPGAYTGELFF; DNA: TGCAGCGTTGCCCCAGGGGCCTACACCGGGGAGCTGTTTTTT
size: many; D: TRBD2; J: TRBJ2-1; V: TRBV5-1; CDR3: CASSLLADPYNEQFF; DNA: TGCGCCAGCAGCTTACTAGCGGACCCTTACAATGAGCAGTTCTTC
size: many; D: -; J: TRBJ2-5; V: TRBV6-5; CDR3: CASSYGRAQETQYF; DNA: TGTGCCAGCAGTTACGGTCGGGCCCAAGAGACCCAGTACTTC
size: many; D: -; J: TRBJ2-7; V: TRBV11-2; CDR3: CASSRLVFGYEQYF; DNA: TGTGCCAGCAGCAGACTAGTATTTGGCTACGAGCAGTACTTC
size: -; D: -; J: TRBJ2-2; V: TRBV2; CDR3: CASSESSTGTGELFF; DNA: TGTGCCAGCAGTGAATCCAGCACGGGCACCGGGGAGCTGTTTTTT
size: -; D: TRBD1; J: TRBJ1-6; V: TRBV10-3; CDR3: CAISAGGVDSPLHF; DNA: TGTGCCATCAGTGCAGGGGGTGTTGATTCACCCCTCCACTTT
size: many; D: TRBD2; J: TRBJ2-1; V: TRBV7-2; CDR3: CASRAAGGLYNEQFF; DNA: TGTGCCAGCAGGGCCGCGGGGGGGTTGTACAATGAGCAGTTCTTC
size: few; D: -; J: TRBJ2-3; V: TRBV7-8; CDR3: CASSLTRVTSTDTQYF; DNA: TGTGCCAGCAGCCTCACCAGGGTAACTAGCACAGATACGCAGTATTTT
size: many; D: -; J: TRBJ1-1; V: TRBV7-2; CDR3: CASSLRASNTEAFF; DNA: TGTGCCAGCAGCTTACGGGCATCGAACACTGAAGCTTTCTTT
size: few; D: -; J: TRBJ1-2; V: TRBV12-3/TRBV12-4; CDR3: CASSLVQGRNSGYTF; DNA: TGTGCCAGCAGTTTGGTTCAGGGTAGAAATAGTGGCTACACCTTC
size: -; D: -; J: TRBJ2-7; V: TRBV15; CDR3: CATSRDGQKEQYF; DNA: TGTGCCACCAGCAGAGATGGACAGAAAGAGCAGTACTTC
size: -; D: TRBD1; J: TRBJ2-3; V: TRBV2; CDR3: CASSVVGQTTDTQYF; DNA: TGTGCCAGCAGTGTGGTGGGACAGACCACAGATACGCAGTATTTT
size: many; D: TRBD2; J: TRBJ2-1; V: TRBV6-5; CDR3: CASSYLGLAEQFF; DNA: TGTGCCAGCAGTTACCTGGGACTAGCGGAGCAGTTCTTC